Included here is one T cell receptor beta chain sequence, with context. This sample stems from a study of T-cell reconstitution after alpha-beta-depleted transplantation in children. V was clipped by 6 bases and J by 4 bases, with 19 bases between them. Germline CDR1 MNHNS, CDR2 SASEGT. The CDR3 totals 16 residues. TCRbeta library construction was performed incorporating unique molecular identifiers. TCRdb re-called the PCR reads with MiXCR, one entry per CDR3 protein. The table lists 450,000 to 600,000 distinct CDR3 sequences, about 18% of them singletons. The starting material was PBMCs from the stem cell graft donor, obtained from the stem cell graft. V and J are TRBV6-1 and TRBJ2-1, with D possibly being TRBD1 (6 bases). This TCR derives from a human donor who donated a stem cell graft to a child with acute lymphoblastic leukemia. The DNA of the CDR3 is TGTGCCAGCAGCAATCAACAGGGCTATTCGTACAATGAGCAGTTCTTC. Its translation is CASSNQQGYSYNEQFF.